This T cell receptor beta chain was obtained from a study of blood T cell repertoires in COVID-19. Study overall: Some COVID-19 samples were acute and others convalescent; all came from the United States, Italy and Spain.

Original handling: The authors estimated nucleated cell counts from reference gene primer amplification. Only in-frame clones appear in the TCRdb table, and some are missing; sequencing was by immunoSEQ multiplex PCR. For V, J and clone size, that table is used; D and trimming come from the DNA. The sample gives 150,000 to 200,000 clones, roughly nine tenths of which show up once; 2.9% is in the top ten. V was cut by 3 bases and J by 4 bases, with 13 bases left in between. Germline V gene data show CDR1 as MGHDK and CDR2 as SYGVNS. This CDR3 contains 15 residues. The sequencing sample was made of peripheral blood. This sequence originates from a woman in her 30s with active or convalescent COVID-19. V gene TRBV25-1 combines with J gene TRBJ2-1; D is perhaps TRBD1 (5 bases). The CDR3 DNA reads as TGTGCCAGCAGTGACCCGGCAGGGCCTTACAATGAGCAGTTCTTC. Protein sequence: CASSDPAGPYNEQFF.